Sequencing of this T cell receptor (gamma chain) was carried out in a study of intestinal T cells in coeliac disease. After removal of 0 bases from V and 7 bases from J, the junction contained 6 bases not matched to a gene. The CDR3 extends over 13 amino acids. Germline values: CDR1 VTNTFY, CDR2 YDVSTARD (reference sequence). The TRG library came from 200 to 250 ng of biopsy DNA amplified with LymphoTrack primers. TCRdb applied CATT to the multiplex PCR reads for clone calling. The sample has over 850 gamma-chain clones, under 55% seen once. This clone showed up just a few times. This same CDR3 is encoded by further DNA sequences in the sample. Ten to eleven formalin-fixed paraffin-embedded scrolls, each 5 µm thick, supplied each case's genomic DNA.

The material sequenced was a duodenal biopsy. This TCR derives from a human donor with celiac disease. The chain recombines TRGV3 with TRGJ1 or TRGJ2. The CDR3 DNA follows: TGTGCCACCTGGGACAGGCGTGGCTATAAGAAACTCTTT. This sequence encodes CATWDRRGYKKLF.